These 8 T cell receptor beta chains were all obtained from the same sample, sequenced in a study of monozygotic twins with inflammatory bowel disease. TCRdb re-called the 5' RACE reads; one entry per CDR3 protein, DNA not given. The listing contains 150,000 to 200,000 distinct CDR3 sequences. Material: blood. Source of these receptors: a human donor with ulcerative colitis or Crohn's disease, or a healthy co-twin of an affected twin (not recorded which).

The chain couples TRBV9 to TRBJ2-2; the D call of TRBD2 rests on TCRdb alone, since no DNA is present to check it. Germline values: CDR1 SGDLS, CDR2 YYNGEE. This CDR3 contains 15 residues. The CDR3 is CASSFRTSGTGELFF.

V is TRBV5-1 and J is TRBJ2-7; without DNA, the TCRdb call of TRBD1 cannot be checked. This CDR3 has 15 amino acids. Germline assignment: CDR1 SGHRS and CDR2 YFSETQ. This CDR3 reads CASSLNSDTSYEQYF.

V and J are TRBV10-3 and TRBJ2-2. Germline V gene data show CDR1 as ENHRY and CDR2 as SYGVKD. The CDR3 extends over 18 amino acids. The CDR3 is CAISGIGQAETNTGELFF.

The J gene is TRBJ2-7, the V gene TRBV4-2; TCRdb indicates TRBD1, and absent DNA this call remains unverified. CDR3 size: 16 residues. Germline values: CDR1 LGHNA, CDR2 YNFKEQ. CDR3 amino acids: CASSQPTGWSSYEQYF.

The V and J genes are TRBV6-4 and TRBJ2-1; TCRdb names TRBD2, which stays unverified in the absence of DNA. Germline CDR1 is MRHNA and CDR2 is SNTAGT. The CDR3 spans 15 residues. The CDR3 reads CASSVGTSGSNEQFF.

V and J are TRBV7-2 and TRBJ1-1. Looked up from germline, CDR1 is SGHTA and CDR2 is FQGNSA. The CDR3 length is 14 residues. CDR3 sequence reads: CASSFGIMNTEAFF.

This sequence joins TRBV29-1 and TRBJ2-5; TCRdb indicates TRBD2, and absent DNA this call remains unverified. This CDR3 contains 13 residues. The germline gives CDR1 SQVTM, CDR2 ANQGSEA. CDR3 sequence reads: CSVVDGRSETQYF.

The chain combines TRBV28 with TRBJ2-7; TCRdb calls TRBD1, which cannot be checked without DNA. From germline, CDR1 is MDHEN and CDR2 SYDVKM. The CDR3 is 15 residues long. The CDR3 spells CASRPTDRGIGEQYF.